The rows below give T cell receptor beta chains drawn from one sample of a study of shared clonotypes between healthy human individuals. Sequenced by immunoSEQ multiplex PCR; TCRdb stores in-frame clones only, minus some. The table has approximately 700,000 clones, about 80% seen once. The specimen sequenced was memory CD4+ T cells sorted from blood. These receptors all come from a woman under 40 in good health. The CDR3 runs from the conserved cysteine through the conserved F or W. The D gene is left open where the match is weak. Only some rows state a clone size, as once, few, many or a class for expanded clones.

CDR3: CASRSQGVSYEQYF; DNA: TGTGCCAGCAGATCCCAGGGGGTCTCCTACGAGCAGTACTTC; D: TRBD1; V: TRBV27; size: once; J: TRBJ2-7
CDR3: CASSRGTRTWYEQYF; DNA: TGCGCCAGCAGCCGCGGGACTAGAACTTGGTACGAGCAGTACTTC; D: TRBD2; V: TRBV5-1; size: NA; J: TRBJ2-7
CDR3: CASSPPGQGYQPQHF; DNA: TGTGCCAGCAGTCCCCCGGGACAGGGATATCAGCCCCAGCATTTT; D: TRBD1; V: TRBV28; size: once; J: TRBJ1-5
CDR3: CASSEGTGGGTGELFF; DNA: TGTGCCAGCAGTGAAGGGACAGGGGGCGGCACCGGGGAGCTGTTTTTT; D: TRBD1; V: TRBV25-1; size: NA; J: TRBJ2-2
CDR3: CASSLDIVYEQYF; DNA: TGCGCCAGCAGCTTGGATATCGTCTACGAGCAGTACTTC; D: NA; V: TRBV5-1; size: NA; J: TRBJ2-7
CDR3: CASSLGTYEYF; DNA: TGTGCCAGCAGCTTAGGTACATACGAGTACTTC; D: NA; V: TRBV7-2; size: NA; J: TRBJ2-7
CDR3: CASSVQGANEKLFF; DNA: TGTGCCAGCAGTGTCCAGGGGGCGAATGAAAAACTGTTTTTT; D: TRBD1; V: TRBV2; size: few; J: TRBJ1-4
CDR3: CASSVSGVPGQPQHF; DNA: TGTGCCAGCAGCGTCTCAGGGGTCCCTGGGCAGCCCCAGCATTTT; D: NA; V: TRBV9; size: NA; J: TRBJ1-5
CDR3: CAWSVSSGRRNTQYF; DNA: TGTGCCTGGAGTGTGTCTAGCGGGAGGAGAAATACGCAGTATTTT; D: TRBD2; V: TRBV30; size: NA; J: TRBJ2-3
CDR3: CASSQVAGGPGGELFF; DNA: TGCGCCAGCAGCCAAGTAGCGGGAGGGCCCGGCGGGGAGCTGTTTTTT; D: TRBD2; V: TRBV4-1; size: NA; J: TRBJ2-2
CDR3: CASWPRTGTSGINEQFF; DNA: TGTGCCAGCTGGCCGCGGACCGGGACTAGCGGAATCAATGAGCAGTTCTTC; D: NA; V: TRBV21-1; size: many; J: TRBJ2-1
CDR3: CASSIPGLAELNEQFF; DNA: TGTGCCAGCAGCATCCCCGGACTAGCGGAACTAAATGAGCAGTTCTTC; D: TRBD2; V: TRBV9; size: NA; J: TRBJ2-1
CDR3: CASSFGGGSSYEQYF; DNA: TGTGCCAGCAGTTTCGGAGGTGGGAGCTCCTACGAGCAGTACTTC; D: NA; V: TRBV28; size: NA; J: TRBJ2-7
CDR3: CASRLQGAVNTEAFF; DNA: TGTGCCAGCAGATTACAGGGGGCTGTGAACACTGAAGCTTTCTTT; D: TRBD1; V: TRBV7-9; size: NA; J: TRBJ1-1
CDR3: CASSKNTGELFF; DNA: TGCGCCAGTTCCAAGAACACCGGGGAGCTGTTTTTT; D: NA; V: TRBV5-1; size: few; J: TRBJ2-2
CDR3: CASSIGQGKTEAFF; DNA: TGTGCCAGCAGTATTGGACAGGGAAAGACTGAAGCTTTCTTT; D: TRBD1; V: TRBV27; size: NA; J: TRBJ1-1
CDR3: CASRLGSTDTQYF; DNA: TGTGCCAGTAGGTTGGGGAGCACAGATACGCAGTATTTT; D: NA; V: TRBV19; size: NA; J: TRBJ2-3
CDR3: CASASRANIQYF; DNA: TGTGCCAGCGCCAGCCGGGCAAACATTCAGTACTTC; D: NA; V: TRBV2; size: many; J: TRBJ2-4
CDR3: CASSPQAVQETQYF; DNA: TGCGCCAGCAGCCCCCAAGCGGTCCAAGAGACCCAGTACTTC; D: NA; V: TRBV5-1; size: NA; J: TRBJ2-5
CDR3: CASSSGQGDGNTIYF; DNA: TGTGCCAGCAGTTCAGGGCAGGGGGATGGAAACACCATATATTTT; D: TRBD1; V: TRBV28; size: many; J: TRBJ1-3
CDR3: CASSDRATSGFTGELFF; DNA: TGTGCCAGCAGCGACCGAGCCACTAGCGGGTTCACCGGGGAGCTGTTTTTT; D: TRBD2; V: TRBV28; size: NA; J: TRBJ2-2
CDR3: CASRRHSSYEQYF; DNA: TGTGCCAGCAGGAGACACAGCTCCTACGAGCAGTACTTC; D: NA; V: TRBV7-2; size: once; J: TRBJ2-7
CDR3: CASSYSRTGDLYGYTF; DNA: TGTGCCAGCAGTTACTCGAGGACGGGGGACCTCTATGGCTACACCTTC; D: NA; V: TRBV6-6; size: NA; J: TRBJ1-2
CDR3: CASSLAPGAGMNTEAFF; DNA: TGCGCCAGCAGCTTGGCTCCAGGGGCGGGGATGAACACTGAAGCTTTCTTT; D: NA; V: TRBV5-1; size: few; J: TRBJ1-1
CDR3: CASSSMGEQFF; DNA: TGTGCCAGCAGCTCTATGGGCGAGCAGTTCTTC; D: NA; V: TRBV7-2; size: few; J: TRBJ2-1
CDR3: CASSLGTSQETQYF; DNA: TGCGCCAGCAGCTTGGGTACCAGCCAAGAGACCCAGTACTTC; D: NA; V: TRBV5-1; size: NA; J: TRBJ2-5
CDR3: CASSTVQGWFEAFF; DNA: TGTGCCAGTAGTACGGTACAGGGCTGGTTCGAAGCTTTCTTT; D: NA; V: TRBV19; size: NA; J: TRBJ1-1
CDR3: CASSQTSGQETQYF; DNA: TGTGCCAGCAGTCAGACTAGCGGCCAAGAGACCCAGTACTTC; D: TRBD2; V: TRBV6-5; size: NA; J: TRBJ2-5
CDR3: CASSRGTDTEAFF; DNA: TGTGCCAGCAGCAGAGGGACGGACACTGAAGCTTTCTTT; D: NA; V: TRBV7-8; size: NA; J: TRBJ1-1
CDR3: CASSYGRRNSEQYF; DNA: TGTGCCAGCAGCTACGGACGCAGGAACAGTGAGCAGTACTTC; D: NA; V: TRBV5-6; size: NA; J: TRBJ2-7
CDR3: CASSRPESTDTQYF; DNA: TGCGCCAGCAGCCGGCCGGAAAGCACAGATACGCAGTATTTT; D: NA; V: TRBV5-1; size: NA; J: TRBJ2-3
CDR3: CASSGTWAGELFF; DNA: TGTGCCAGCAGTGGAACGTGGGCCGGGGAGCTGTTTTTT; D: NA; V: TRBV2; size: NA; J: TRBJ2-2
CDR3: CASSLEVVGTEDEKLFF; DNA: TGTGCCAGCAGCTTAGAGGTTGTGGGGACAGAAGACGAAAAACTGTTTTTT; D: TRBD1; V: TRBV7-6; size: once; J: TRBJ1-4
CDR3: CASSSGLAGMGEQYF; DNA: TGTGCCAGCAGCTCCGGACTAGCGGGAATGGGGGAGCAGTACTTC; D: TRBD2; V: TRBV11-3; size: NA; J: TRBJ2-7
CDR3: CASRIQGATNTEAFF; DNA: TGTGCCAGCAGGATTCAGGGGGCGACGAACACTGAAGCTTTCTTT; D: TRBD1; V: TRBV28; size: NA; J: TRBJ1-1
CDR3: CASSQSRLNTEAFF; DNA: TGCGCCAGCAGTCAATCGAGGCTGAACACTGAAGCTTTCTTT; D: NA; V: TRBV23-1; size: NA; J: TRBJ1-1
CDR3: CASSQNARAVRNTQYF; DNA: TGCGCCAGCAGCCAAAATGCTAGGGCCGTCAGAAATACGCAGTATTTT; D: NA; V: TRBV5-1; size: NA; J: TRBJ2-3
CDR3: CASGQGVNYGYTF; DNA: TGTGCCAGCGGACAGGGAGTTAACTATGGCTACACCTTC; D: TRBD1; V: TRBV19; size: once; J: TRBJ1-2
CDR3: CASSFAGSGEKLFF; DNA: TGTGCCAGCAGTTTTGCGGGGAGTGGAGAAAAACTGTTTTTT; D: NA; V: TRBV28; size: few; J: TRBJ1-4
CDR3: CASSFNTRDTEAFF; DNA: TGTGCCAGCAGCTTCAATACGAGGGACACTGAAGCTTTCTTT; D: NA; V: TRBV5-4; size: NA; J: TRBJ1-1
CDR3: CASSPDRARQPQHF; DNA: TGTGCCAGCAGCCCCGACAGGGCGCGACAGCCCCAGCATTTT; D: TRBD1; V: TRBV2; size: few; J: TRBJ1-5
CDR3: CASTQDSGGYNEQFF; DNA: TGTGCCAGCACCCAGGATAGCGGGGGGTACAATGAGCAGTTCTTC; D: TRBD2; V: TRBV2; size: NA; J: TRBJ2-1
CDR3: CASSLGGGRVYEQYF; DNA: TGTGCCAGCAGTTTAGGGGGCGGGAGGGTCTACGAGCAGTACTTC; D: TRBD2; V: TRBV28; size: once; J: TRBJ2-7
CDR3: CASSGPSQETQYF; DNA: TGCGCCAGCAGCGGGCCTTCACAAGAGACCCAGTACTTC; D: NA; V: TRBV5-1; size: few; J: TRBJ2-5
CDR3: CASSLSGSSYNEQFF; DNA: TGTGCCAGCAGTCTAAGCGGGAGTTCCTACAATGAGCAGTTCTTC; D: TRBD2; V: TRBV2; size: NA; J: TRBJ2-1
CDR3: CASSIQPQGNTEAFF; DNA: TGTGCCAGTAGTATCCAGCCTCAAGGGAACACTGAAGCTTTCTTT; D: NA; V: TRBV19; size: NA; J: TRBJ1-1